What follows describes a single T cell receptor beta chain. What it binds is unknown. A junction boundary mismatches the germline segment, possibly from a read error. This CDR3 spans 13 amino acids. The germline V gene has CDR1 DFQATT and CDR2 SNEGSKA (reference sequence). This record comes from a study of tumor and adjacent non-tumor tissue in lung cancer. Overall study results and limits: In normal lung, the top 100 clones were significantly more dominant than in tumor.

Three rounds of nested PCR, following a modified ARM-PCR protocol, produced the TCRbeta library. TCRdb itself ran the multiplex PCR reads through MiXCR, one entry per CDR3 protein. This table holds about 86,000 distinct CDR3 sequences, more than 75% found once. No cell sorting was done before RNA was extracted from the tissue. This non-tumor lung sample came from over 3 cm beyond the tumor edge. This sequence joins TRBV20-1 and TRBJ2-2; TRBD2 matches 7 bases. The sequence was collected from a woman aged 50 to 60 with non-small cell lung cancer. Sequences were obtained from distant non-tumor lung tissue. Written as DNA, the CDR3 is TGCAATGCTAGACTTACTAGCTCGGGGGGGCTGTTTTTT. Translation: CNARLTSSGGLFF.